The 18 T cell receptor beta chains below were found in one sample sequenced in a study of PD-L1 blockade in urothelial cancer. Time point here: pretreatment peripheral blood. Sequencing used immunoSEQ multiplex PCR; TCRdb keeps in-frame clones, though not all of them. The sample yields 45,000 to 50,000 clones, 79% seen once. Here the sequenced sample was PBMCs, taken around atezolizumab (anti-PD-L1) treatment. Source of these receptors: a man in his 70s with urothelial cancer.

The rearrangement links TRBV6-1 to TRBJ2-2; tentatively, D is TRBD1 (5 bases). V lost 1 base and J 5 bases, leaving 8 bases between the germline ends. The V gene's germline CDR1 is MNHNS and CDR2 SASEGT. This CDR3 is 14 amino acids long. CDR3 coding DNA: TGTGCCAGCAGTGAAGGTTCAGGGACCGGGGAGCTGTTTTTT. Residues: CASSEGSGTGELFF.

The CDR3 reads CASSSDGLVGTDTQYF. The DNA for the CDR3 is TGCGCCAGCAGCTCGGATGGACTAGTGGGCACAGATACGCAGTATTTT. The chain combines TRBV5-1 with TRBJ2-3; TRBD2 agrees at 7 bases. CDR1 SGHRS and CDR2 YFSETQ come from the germline V gene. Losses at the gene ends were 3 bases for V and 1 base for J; bases not matched to a gene: 8. The CDR3 is made up of 16 amino acids.

The V call is TRBV7-9, the J call TRBJ2-5; 9 positions match TRBD2. The V gene end was trimmed by 0 bases and the J gene end by 5 bases; junction bases not matched to a gene: 4. The CDR3 runs to 15 residues. CDR1 SEHNR and CDR2 FQNEAQ come from the germline V gene (reference sequence). CDR3 nucleotide sequence: TGTGCCAGCAGCTTAGCTAGCGGGAGAGGGGAGACCCAGTACTTC. It encodes CASSLASGRGETQYF.

The chain joins TRBV4-2 to TRBJ1-2; unclear D gene. Trimming removed 4 bases at V and 3 bases at J, with 18 bases between. The CDR3 runs to 16 residues. Germline CDR1 reads LGHNA; CDR2 reads YNFKEQ. The CDR3 nucleotides read TGTGCCAGCAGCCTCGTGAGCCGGGGTCCCGACTATGGCTACACCTTC. It specifies CASSLVSRGPDYGYTF.

This clone has ten or more counts. The V and J genes are TRBV2 and TRBJ1-5, with 7 bases that match TRBD1. Unmatched junction bases numbered 12, after V lost 1 base and J lost 9 bases. The CDR3 is made up of 16 amino acids. Looked up from germline, CDR1 is SNHLY and CDR2 is FYNNEI. The CDR3 region is CASSEEVGQSQWPQHF. CDR3 sequence (DNA): TGTGCCAGCAGTGAAGAGGTGGGACAGTCCCAATGGCCCCAGCATTTT.

The chain's CDR3 is CASSLALAGYEQYF. CDR3 DNA sequence: TGCGCCAGCAGCTTGGCGCTAGCGGGGTACGAGCAGTACTTC. The V gene is TRBV5-1, the J gene TRBJ2-7, with TRBD2 matching 9 bases. The junction had 2 bases not matched to a gene; V was cut back by 0 bases and J by 4 bases. The CDR3 length is 14 residues. The V gene's germline CDR1 is SGHRS and CDR2 YFSETQ.

J is TRBJ2-7 and V is TRBV7-8; 9 bases are a match to TRBD2. After removal of 4 bases from V and 4 bases from J, the junction contained 2 bases not matched to a gene. The CDR3 consists of 13 residues. The germline CDR1 and CDR2 sequences are SGHVS and FQNEAQ. CDR3 protein: CASSSLAGYEQYF. DNA of the CDR3: TGTGCCAGCAGCTCGCTAGCGGGATACGAGCAGTACTTC. Full variable domain (missing parts from reference TRBV7-8 and TRBJ2-7): GAGVSQSPRYKVAKRGQDVALRCDPISGHVSLFWYQQALGQGPEFLTYFQNEAQLDKSGLPSDRFFAERPEGSVSTLKIQRTQQEDSAVYLCASSSLAGYEQYFGPGTRLTVT.

The rearrangement joins TRBV5-1 to TRBJ1-5; tentative D call: TRBD1 (5 bases). The CDR3 extends over 13 amino acids. Germline assignment: CDR1 SGHRS and CDR2 YFSETQ. The V gene lost 0 bases and the J gene lost 5 bases, with 6 bases spanning the gap. The CDR3 DNA reads as TGCGCCAGCAGCTTGGAACAGGATCAGCCCCAGCATTTT. Amino acids: CASSLEQDQPQHF.

The chain links TRBV20-1 to TRBJ1-4; D is unresolved. The germline gives CDR1 DFQATT, CDR2 SNEGSKA (reference sequence). The germline V and J ends were trimmed by 1 base and 10 bases, with 7 bases remaining between them. This CDR3 has 11 residues. CDR3 sequence reads: CSARGQAKLFF. The CDR3 nucleotides are TGCAGTGCTAGAGGGCAGGCAAAACTGTTTTTT.

The chain recombines TRBV19 with TRBJ1-4; D call uncertain. The CDR3 is 14 amino acids. Germline CDR1 is LNHDA and CDR2 is SQIVND (reference sequence). V was pared by 4 bases and J by 4 bases, with 10 bases between. The CDR3 DNA reads as TGTGCCAGTAGTACGGATAGACTTAATGAAAAACTGTTTTTT. This sequence encodes CASSTDRLNEKLFF.

This chain connects TRBV7-9 to TRBJ2-6; weak D call: TRBD2 (5 bases). From germline, CDR1 is SEHNR and CDR2 FQNEAQ (reference sequence). This CDR3 comprises 16 residues. V was cut by 4 bases and J by 2 bases, with 12 bases left in between. This chain's CDR3 is CASSSNRGPGANVLTF. CDR3 DNA: TGTGCCAGCAGCTCTAACCGCGGGCCTGGGGCCAACGTCCTGACTTTC.

This clone was counted between two and nine times. This chain joins TRBV7-2 and TRBJ1-5; D unresolved. Germline V gives CDR1 SGHTA, CDR2 FQGNSA. CDR3 size: 14 residues. The V end lost 4 bases, the J end lost 1 base, and 8 bases lay between the germline ends. CDR3 DNA: TGTGCCAGCAGCTCAGACTGGAGCAATCAGCCCCAGCATTTT. Translating gives CASSSDWSNQPQHF.

The V and J genes are TRBV28 and TRBJ1-2; 7 bases align to TRBD1. Germline V CDR1 and CDR2: MDHEN, SYDVKM. There are 15 residues in the CDR3. V trimming: 6 bases; J trimming: 11 bases; junction bases outside the gene matches: 18. The DNA of the CDR3 is TGTGCCAGCAGCCAGGGGGGAGCAGGGGCGAGGATTTACACCTTC. As protein: CASSQGGAGARIYTF.

The V gene is TRBV19, the J gene TRBJ2-3; 16 nucleotides line up with TRBD2. Germline V gives CDR1 LNHDA, CDR2 SQIVND (reference sequence). The junction had 9 bases not matched to a gene; V was cut back by 8 bases and J by 4 bases. This CDR3 contains 17 residues. The CDR3 sequence: CASSGLAGGPDSDTQYF. The CDR3 bases are TGTGCCAGTTCGGGACTAGCGGGAGGGCCGGATTCAGATACGCAGTATTTT.

The chain has TRBV2 and TRBJ2-2; TRBD2 aligns across 14 bases. CDR1 is SNHLY and CDR2 is FYNNEI in the germline V gene. The CDR3 is 17 amino acids. V was clipped by 7 bases and J by 5 bases; unmatched bases: 9. The CDR3 nucleotides read TGTGCCAGCAAGGAGGGGACTAGCGGGAGCGGTACCGGGGAGCTGTTTTTT. Protein sequence: CASKEGTSGSGTGELFF.

V usage is TRBV21-1 and J usage is TRBJ2-2; TRBD2, the table's D call, was not compared with the DNA. TRBV21-1 has pseudogene status. This CDR3 contains 12 residues. As DNA, the CDR3 is TGTGCCAGCAGCTCGGGGACCGGGGAGCTGTTTTTT. Translating gives CASSSGTGELFF.

This chain connects TRBV5-1 to TRBJ1-2; possible D gene TRBD1, 5 bases. V was pared by 0 bases and J by 3 bases, with 6 bases between. Looked up from germline, CDR1 is SGHRS and CDR2 is YFSETQ. This CDR3 region has 13 residues. Written as DNA, the CDR3 is TGCGCCAGCAGCTTGGACAGGTACTATGGCTACACCTTC. The encoded protein is CASSLDRYYGYTF.

The genes are TRBV28 and TRBJ2-3, with a weak D call TRBD2 (6 bases). V was shortened by 6 bases and J by 4 bases, with 11 bases between the two germline ends. This CDR3 has 13 residues. CDR1 and CDR2 from the germline V gene are MDHEN and SYDVKM. The CDR3 is CASRVGRPDTQYF. Here the CDR3 DNA reads TGTGCCAGCAGGGTAGGGAGGCCAGATACGCAGTATTTT.